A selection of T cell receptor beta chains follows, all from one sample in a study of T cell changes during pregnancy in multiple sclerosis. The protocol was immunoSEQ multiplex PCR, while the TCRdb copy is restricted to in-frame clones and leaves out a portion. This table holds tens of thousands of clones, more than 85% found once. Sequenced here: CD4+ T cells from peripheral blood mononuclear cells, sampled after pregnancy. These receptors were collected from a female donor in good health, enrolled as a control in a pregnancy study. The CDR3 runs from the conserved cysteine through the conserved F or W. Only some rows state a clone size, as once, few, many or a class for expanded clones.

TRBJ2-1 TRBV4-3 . CASSQTLADNEQFF
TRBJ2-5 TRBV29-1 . CSGGDRQETQYF
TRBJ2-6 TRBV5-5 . CASSLTEEAGGANVLTF
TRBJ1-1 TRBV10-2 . CASSESTQGNTEAFF
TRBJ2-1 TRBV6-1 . CASSETTGANNEQFF
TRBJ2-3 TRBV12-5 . CASGFGGHSDTQYF
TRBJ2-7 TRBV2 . CASNPDRGAYEQYF
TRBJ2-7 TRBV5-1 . CASSPPGTGDYEQYF
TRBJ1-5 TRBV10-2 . CASSLRGNQPQHF
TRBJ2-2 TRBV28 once CASRIRRRAGTGELFF
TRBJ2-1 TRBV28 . CASSPRTGGGNEQFF
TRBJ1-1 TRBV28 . CASSFETVWGQKNTEAFF
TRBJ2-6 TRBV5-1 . CASSLGAGGGSGANVLTF
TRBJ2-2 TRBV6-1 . CASKLLAGPTGELFF
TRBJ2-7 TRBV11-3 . CASSLGGQNEQYF
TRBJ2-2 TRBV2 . CASRGTGYSTGELFF
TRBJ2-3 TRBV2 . CASSVLAGEEYF
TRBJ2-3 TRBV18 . CASSLGQGADTQYF
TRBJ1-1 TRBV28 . CASRRRVMNTEAFF
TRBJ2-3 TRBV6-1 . CASSVLAGVPDTQYF
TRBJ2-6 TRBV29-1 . CSVKNRAGANVLTF
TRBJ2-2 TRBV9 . CASSVVLTSGNTGELFF
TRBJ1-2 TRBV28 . CASRRRNGYGYTF
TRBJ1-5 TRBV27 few CASRGQGHQPQHF
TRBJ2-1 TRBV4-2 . CASSQGHGAGGVYNEQFF
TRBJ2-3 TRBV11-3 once CASSYDRFTDTQYF
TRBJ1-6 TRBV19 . CASSIPGTGNNSPLHF
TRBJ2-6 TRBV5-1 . CASSLDRFSGANVLTF
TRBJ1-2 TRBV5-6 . CASRPTGQGAYGYTF